This T cell receptor beta chain derives from a study of OX40 agonist ivuxolimab in advanced cancers. Overall study findings and caveats: Those patients achieving a partial response at 0.1-3.0 mg/kg showed among the lowest clonal expansion.

The assay was immunoSEQ multiplex PCR, and TCRdb's table has in-frame clones only and misses some. The table shows 55,000 to 85,000 clones, with 80% occurring only once. The CDR3 consists of 16 residues. Germline V gene data show CDR1 as MGHRA and CDR2 as YSYEKL. The V gene lost 0 bases and the J gene lost 4 bases, with 15 bases spanning the gap. Points on this clone: The antigen remains unidentified.

This specimen was CD4+ or CD8+ T cells sorted from blood, taken in a trial of the OX40 agonist ivuxolimab. V usage is TRBV4-1 and J usage is TRBJ1-2, with D perhaps TRBD1 (6 bases). The sequence came from an adult with an advanced solid tumor such as melanoma, head and neck, liver or kidney cancer. CDR3 nucleotide sequence: TGCGCCAGCAGCCAAGATTTAGGAGAGGGGGGCTATGGCTACACCTTC. Translating it yields CASSQDLGEGGYGYTF.